These 5 T cell receptor beta chains originate from one sample sequenced in a study of regulatory T cells in long-lasting Graves disease. Assembly of TCR beta libraries relied on iRepertoire HTBI primers together with Arm-PCR of CDR3 regions. TCRdb reprocessed the multiplex PCR reads with MiXCR, giving one entry per CDR3 protein. The sample lists 650,000 to 850,000 distinct CDR3 sequences, around 30% occurring once. Time point defined: persistent/refractory GD, antithyroid drugs over 5 years with positive TRAb. Isolated PBMC RNA provided the starting material for the TCR library. Sequencing was performed on peripheral blood mononuclear cells (PBMCs), taken when the disease was refractory, from a patient treated with antithyroid drugs. These receptors all come from a female donor with Graves disease.

The chain couples TRBV19 to TRBJ1-1, with 9 bases matching TRBD1. J lost 5 bases, V lost 5 bases, and 6 bases had no gene match. Germline V gene sequence: CDR1 LNHDA, CDR2 SQIVND (reference sequence). This CDR3 is 14 amino acids long. CDR3 sequence: CASSYTGGATEAFF. The CDR3 region has the DNA TGTGCCAGTAGTTATACAGGGGGCGCGACTGAAGCTTTCTTT.

This rearrangement joins TRBV7-2 to TRBJ2-3; 9 nucleotides align to TRBD2. The CDR3 covers 15 residues. With 4 bases clipped from V and 6 bases from J, the junction kept 8 bases outside the gene matches. Looked up from germline, CDR1 is SGHTA and CDR2 is FQGNSA. The CDR3 coding sequence is TGTGCCAGCAGCTCACCTCTGGCGGGGGGGGATACGCAGTATTTT. The encoded protein is CASSSPLAGGDTQYF. Based on the CDR3 plus reference TRBV7-2 and TRBJ2-3, the full variable domain is GAGVSQSPSNKVTEKGKDVELRCDPISGHTALYWYRQSLGQGLEFLIYFQGNSAPDKSGLPSDRFSAERTGGSVSTLTIQRTQQEDSAVYLCASSSPLAGGDTQYFGPGTRLTVL.

This clonotype has a count of ten or more. The rearrangement links TRBV11-2 to TRBJ2-7, with TRBD1 identical over 12 bases. The junction had 4 bases not matched to a gene; V was cut back by 4 bases and J by 3 bases. The CDR3 runs to 15 residues. Germline CDR1 SGHAT, CDR2 FQNNGV. The CDR3 sequence: CASSSRDRGLYEQYF. The DNA for the CDR3 is TGTGCCAGCAGCTCCCGGGACAGGGGGCTCTACGAGCAGTACTTC. The full variable domain, rest sourced from reference TRBV11-2 and TRBJ2-7, is EAGVAQSPRYKIIEKRQSVAFWCNPISGHATLYWYQQILGQGPKLLIQFQNNGVVDDSQLPKDRFSAERLKGVDSTLKIQPAKLEDSAVYLCASSSRDRGLYEQYFGPGTRLTVT.

The V and J genes are TRBV25-1 and TRBJ1-1; 7 bases are shared with TRBD1. The CDR3 spans 19 residues. The ends lost 3 bases at V and 4 bases at J; junction bases unmatched: 20. CDR1 is MGHDK and CDR2 is SYGVNS in the germline V gene. As DNA, the CDR3 is TGTGCCAGCAGTGACTACACCCGAGCTACCCTCACAGGGGTCACTGAAGCTTTCTTT. This gives the protein CASSDYTRATLTGVTEAFF.

Only a few counts were recorded for this clonotype. The chain is built from TRBV12-3 or TRBV12-4 and TRBJ1-2, with D tentatively TRBD1 (5 bases). The CDR3 is made up of 15 amino acids. The V end lost 6 bases, the J end lost 6 bases, and 20 bases lay between the germline ends. This chain's CDR3 is CASSIPGLPSDGYTF. The CDR3 nucleotides are TGTGCCAGCAGCATACCGGGACTGCCATCTGATGGCTACACCTTC.